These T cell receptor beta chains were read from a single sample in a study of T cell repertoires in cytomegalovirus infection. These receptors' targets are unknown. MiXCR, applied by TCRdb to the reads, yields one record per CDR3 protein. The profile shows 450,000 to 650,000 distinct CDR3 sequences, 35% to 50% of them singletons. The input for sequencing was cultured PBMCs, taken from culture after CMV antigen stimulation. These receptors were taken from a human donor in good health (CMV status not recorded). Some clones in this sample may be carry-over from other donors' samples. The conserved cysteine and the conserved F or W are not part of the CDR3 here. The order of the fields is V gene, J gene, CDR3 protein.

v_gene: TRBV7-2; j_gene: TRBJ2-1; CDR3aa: ASRHPGLAGNEQF
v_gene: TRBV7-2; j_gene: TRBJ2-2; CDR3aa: ASSGGLAGVVTGELF
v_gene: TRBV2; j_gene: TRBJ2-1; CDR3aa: ASSLPGRRSNEQF
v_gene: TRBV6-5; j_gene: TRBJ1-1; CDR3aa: ASSLRGEGTEAF
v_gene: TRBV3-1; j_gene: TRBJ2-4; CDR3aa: ASSQSGNRHVLQY
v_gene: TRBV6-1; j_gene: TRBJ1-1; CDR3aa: ASSLGTAQGTEAF
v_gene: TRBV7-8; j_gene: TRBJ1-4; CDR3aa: ASSLPKSGGAWTNEKLF
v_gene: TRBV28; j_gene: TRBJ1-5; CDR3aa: ASSPGAGPQH
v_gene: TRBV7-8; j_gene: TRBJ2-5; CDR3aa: ASSLERLPGTQY
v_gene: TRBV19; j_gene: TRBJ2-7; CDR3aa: ASRERGGLLYEQY
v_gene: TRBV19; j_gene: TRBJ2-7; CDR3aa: ASSLTDNYYSEQY
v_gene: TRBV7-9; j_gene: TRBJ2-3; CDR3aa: ASTPSTDTQY
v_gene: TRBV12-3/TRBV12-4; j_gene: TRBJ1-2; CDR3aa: ASSHSWNNYGYT
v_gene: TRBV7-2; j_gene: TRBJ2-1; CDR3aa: ASSWRSNEQF
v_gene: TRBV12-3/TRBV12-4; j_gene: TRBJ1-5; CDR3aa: ASNGQSNQPQH
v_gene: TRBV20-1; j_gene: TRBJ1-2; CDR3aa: SASLALQGLIYGYT
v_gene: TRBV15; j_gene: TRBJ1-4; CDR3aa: ATSRVARSTNEKLF
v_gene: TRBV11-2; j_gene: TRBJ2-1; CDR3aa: ASSLTGVRGSYNEQF
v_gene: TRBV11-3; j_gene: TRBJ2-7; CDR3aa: ASSSGDVGAEQY
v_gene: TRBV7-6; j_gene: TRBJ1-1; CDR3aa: ASSLDGGVREAF
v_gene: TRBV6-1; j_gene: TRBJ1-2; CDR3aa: ASSSGTGEQVIYGYT
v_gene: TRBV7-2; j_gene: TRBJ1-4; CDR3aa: ASSLSGWGWTNEKLF
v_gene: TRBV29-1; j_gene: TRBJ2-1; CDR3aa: SVGLAGGFEQF
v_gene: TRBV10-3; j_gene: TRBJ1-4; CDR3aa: AISETGGREKLF
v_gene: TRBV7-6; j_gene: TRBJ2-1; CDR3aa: ASSTIAGGPNEQF
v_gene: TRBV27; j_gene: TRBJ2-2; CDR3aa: ASRSIRAGELF
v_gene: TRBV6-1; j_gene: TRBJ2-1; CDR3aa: ASSEWLAGGDNEQF
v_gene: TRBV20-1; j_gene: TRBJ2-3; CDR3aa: RGLAGGNPDTQY
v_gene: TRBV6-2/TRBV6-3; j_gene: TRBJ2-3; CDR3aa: ASSYWEPGLADTQY
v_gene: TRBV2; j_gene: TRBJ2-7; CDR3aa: ASTLYYEQY
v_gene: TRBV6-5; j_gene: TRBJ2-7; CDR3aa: ASRPIPHRLKEQY
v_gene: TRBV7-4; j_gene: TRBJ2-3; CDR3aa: ASRAPGGTDTQY
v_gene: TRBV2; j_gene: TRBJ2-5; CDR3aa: ASRTQPPQETQY
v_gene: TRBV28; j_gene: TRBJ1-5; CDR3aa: ASTQGQGADQPQH
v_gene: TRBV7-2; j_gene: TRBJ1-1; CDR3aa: ASSPRGGSIVNTEAF
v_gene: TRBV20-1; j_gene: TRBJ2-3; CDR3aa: SATRGLAGGFATDTQY
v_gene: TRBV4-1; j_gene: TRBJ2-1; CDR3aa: ASSQEWGTSGFSYNEQF
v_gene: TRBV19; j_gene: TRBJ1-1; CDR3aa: ASSRGKDLRIEAF
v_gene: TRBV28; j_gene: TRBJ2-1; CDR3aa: ASSQGQFSYNEQF
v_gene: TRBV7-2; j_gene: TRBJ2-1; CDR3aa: ASSLLLGQGYNEQF
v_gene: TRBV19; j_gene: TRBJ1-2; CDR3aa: ASSTTGQGLYGYT
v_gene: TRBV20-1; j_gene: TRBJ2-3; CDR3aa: SAQRASGGAGDTQY
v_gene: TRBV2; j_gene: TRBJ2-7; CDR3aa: ANSLRRGYEQY
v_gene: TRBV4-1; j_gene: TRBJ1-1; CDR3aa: ASSQAPGLKMAEAF
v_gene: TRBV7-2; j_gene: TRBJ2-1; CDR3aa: ASSLNRGGQNEQF
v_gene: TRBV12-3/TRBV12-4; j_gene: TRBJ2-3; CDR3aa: ASKSEQGAPPDTQY
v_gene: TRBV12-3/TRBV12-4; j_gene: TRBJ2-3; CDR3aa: ASRLWTDRDTQY
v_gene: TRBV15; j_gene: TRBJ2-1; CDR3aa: ATSRQIRSRQAEQF
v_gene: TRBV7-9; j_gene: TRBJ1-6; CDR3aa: ASSLAAGGTPLH
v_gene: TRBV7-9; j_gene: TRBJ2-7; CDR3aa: ASSFFRTSLRDRKTAQY
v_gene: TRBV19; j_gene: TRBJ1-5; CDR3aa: ASRTPNQPQH
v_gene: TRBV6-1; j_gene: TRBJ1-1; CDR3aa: ASRGTDGTEAF
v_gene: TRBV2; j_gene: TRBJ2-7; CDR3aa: ASSADRGSAYEQY
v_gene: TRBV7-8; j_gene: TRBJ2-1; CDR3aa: ASSPKLAGVNEQF
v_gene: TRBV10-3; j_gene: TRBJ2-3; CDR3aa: AISEFLAGIDTQY
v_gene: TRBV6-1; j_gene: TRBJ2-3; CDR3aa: ASSEWSDTQY